The clone carrying this T cell receptor beta chain was counted ten times or more. CDR1 is MDHEN and CDR2 is SYDVKM in the germline V gene. This CDR3 has 15 amino acids. The V end was cut by 3 bases, the J end by 1 base, with 12 bases between. Amplified TCR beta CDR3 regions derived from RNA transcripts. RT-PCR in the first round (using the HTBI primer set) targeted the TCR CDR3. One entry per CDR3 protein, called by TCRdb with MiXCR from the multiplex PCR reads. The sample includes fewer than 600,000 distinct CDR3 sequences, 14% of them seen just once. These data come from a study of T cells in Graves' hyperthyroidism and ophthalmopathy.

The sequenced sample was blood. This receptor was identified in a woman aged 40 to 50 with Graves' hyperthyroidism. The chain employs TRBV28 and TRBJ1-2, with D perhaps TRBD1 (6 bases). The CDR3: CASSFQGTLNYGYTF. The CDR3 nucleotides read TGTGCCAGCAGTTTTCAGGGGACGCTTAACTATGGCTACACCTTC.